This T cell receptor beta chain was captured by sequencing in a study of blood T cells in healthy people across ages. As regards this clonotype: Its antigen is not known.

A sample-barcoded 5' primer and a J-beta primer mix were used in a second PCR of roughly 6 to 12 cycles. One entry per CDR3 protein, called by TCRdb with MiXCR from the 5' RACE reads. The table has around 700,000 distinct CDR3 sequences, approximately 25% seen once; the top ten hold 9.4%. General study findings and limits: As age increased, TCR beta diversity per million T cells fell in a roughly linear fashion. Both higher diversity and more naive CD4+ cells marked long-lived donors when set against aged donors.

The CDR3 loop spans 13 amino acids. The same sample was also studied in work on T cells of mothers and their children. That paper notes: Slightly higher, non-significant overlap characterized related mother-child pairs relative to unrelated pairs.

The sequencing input was blood. This chain uses TRBV12-3 or TRBV12-4 with TRBJ2-5; no firm D call. The end of the DNA is better explained by TRBJ2-7, so the J call may be wrong. The sequence was collected from a boy younger than 18 in good health. This CDR3 reads CASTGGLSYEQYF. The CDR3 nucleotides are TGTGCCAGCACAGGCGGCCTCTCCTACGAGCAGTACTTC.